This entry describes one TCR beta chain. This CDR3 comprises 12 residues. The germline gives CDR1 SQVTM, CDR2 ANQGSEA. V lost 6 bases to trimming and J lost 8 bases, with 16 bases between them. This sample is drawn from a study of control samples from healthy donors and cancer patients. Repertoires were generated with immunoSEQ multiplex PCR, while TCRdb's copy carries only in-frame clones and drops some. The sample yields 100,000 to 120,000 clones, 83% seen once. The chain links TRBV29-1 to TRBJ1-2; D is unclear. The specimen was blood. The sequence came from a woman aged 45-59 years in good health. The CDR3 reads CSVSILGYGYTF. CDR3 in DNA: TGCAGCGTCTCAATTCTAGGGTACGGCTACACCTTC.